A single sample gave rise to the 25 T cell receptor beta chains below, sequenced in a study of blood T cell repertoires in COVID-19. The method was immunoSEQ multiplex PCR; TCRdb's version includes in-frame clones alone and lacks a portion of them. In the table there are 240,000 or so clones, around 83% of which are singletons. Material: peripheral blood. These receptors all stem from a woman aged 60-70 years with active or convalescent COVID-19.

Here the CDR3 reads CAWSVEKRPNQPQHF. CDR3 DNA sequence: TGTGCCTGGAGTGTAGAGAAACGCCCCAATCAGCCCCAGCATTTT. V and J are TRBV30 and TRBJ1-5; unclear D gene. Germline loops: CDR1 GTSNPN, CDR2 SVGIG (reference sequence). Trimming removed 0 bases at V and 3 bases at J, with 12 bases between. The CDR3 runs to 15 residues.

The genes are TRBV19 and TRBJ2-1; D is possibly TRBD2 (6 bases). Trimming removed 4 bases from V and 5 bases from J, with 18 bases in between. The V gene's germline CDR1 is LNHDA and CDR2 SQIVND (reference sequence). The CDR3 runs to 16 residues. CDR3 sequence (DNA): TGTGCCAGTAGTAGCGGCTCTTGGGAGGCCCACAATGAGCAGTTCTTC. This translates into CASSSGSWEAHNEQFF. Drawing the rest from reference TRBV19 and TRBJ2-1, the complete variable domain is DGGITQSPKYLFRKEGQNVTLSCEQNLNHDAMYWYRQDPGQGLRLIYYSQIVNDFQKGDIAEGYSVSREKKESFPLTVTSAQKNPTAFYLCASSSGSWEAHNEQFFGPGTRLTVL.

The rearrangement links TRBV6-1 to TRBJ1-2, with D possibly being TRBD1 (5 bases). This CDR3 contains 14 residues. CDR1 is MNHNS, CDR2 SASEGT, per germline. Trimming stripped 2 bases from V and 8 bases from J, with 15 bases between. The CDR3 spells CASSEHHLRQGYTF. In DNA, the CDR3 is TGTGCCAGCAGTGAACACCACCTTAGACAGGGCTACACCTTC.

This sequence joins TRBV25-1 and TRBJ1-1; D is undetermined. V was shortened by 5 bases and J by 2 bases, with 3 bases between the two germline ends. Germline V gene sequence: CDR1 MGHDK, CDR2 SYGVNS. This CDR3 comprises 11 residues. In DNA form, the CDR3 reads TGTGCCAGCAGTTTAAACACTGAAGCTTTCTTT. Amino acid sequence: CASSLNTEAFF. Looking up the rest from reference TRBV25-1 and TRBJ1-1 gives the full variable domain: EADIYQTPRYLVIGTGKKITLECSQTMGHDKMYWYQQDPGMELHLIHYSYGVNSTEKGDLSSESTVSRIRTEHFPLTLESARPSHTSQYLCASSLNTEAFFGQGTRLTVV.

The chain couples TRBV9 to TRBJ2-7; D may be TRBD1 (5 bases). Germline V gene lookup returns CDR1 SGDLS and CDR2 YYNGEE. The V end was cut by 2 bases, the J end by 2 bases, with 11 bases between. The CDR3 runs to 14 residues. CDR3 in amino acids: CASSVREQAYEQYF. The CDR3 DNA reads as TGTGCCAGCAGCGTGAGAGAACAGGCCTACGAGCAGTACTTC. Supplemented by reference TRBV9 and TRBJ2-7, the full variable domain reads DSGVTQTPKHLITATGQRVTLRCSPRSGDLSVYWYQQSLDQGLQFLIQYYNGEERAKGNILERFSAQQFPDLHSELNLSSLELGDSALYFCASSVREQAYEQYFGPGTRLTVT.

The chain uses TRBV5-1 and TRBJ2-1, with 14 positions matching TRBD2. Looked up from germline, CDR1 is SGHRS and CDR2 is YFSETQ. V lost 4 bases, J lost 1 base, and 7 bases stayed unmatched. The CDR3 has 18 amino acids. CDR3 protein: CASSPGTSGGRSYNEQFF. CDR3 DNA sequence: TGCGCCAGCAGCCCCGGGACTAGCGGGGGTCGATCCTACAATGAGCAGTTCTTC.

The CDR3 is CASSPPSGGAYNEQFF. DNA of the CDR3: TGTGCCAGCAGCCCTCCCTCCGGGGGGGCCTACAATGAGCAGTTCTTC. The chain uses TRBV9 and TRBJ2-1; 8 bases line up with TRBD2. The CDR3 has 16 amino acids. The V gene end was trimmed by 4 bases and the J gene end by 2 bases; junction bases not matched to a gene: 8. Germline CDR1 is SGDLS and CDR2 is YYNGEE. Looking up the rest from reference TRBV9 and TRBJ2-1 gives the full variable domain: DSGVTQTPKHLITATGQRVTLRCSPRSGDLSVYWYQQSLDQGLQFLIQYYNGEERAKGNILERFSAQQFPDLHSELNLSSLELGDSALYFCASSPPSGGAYNEQFFGPGTRLTVL.

The chain uses TRBV6-4 and TRBJ1-1; D might be TRBD1 (5 bases). The CDR3 has 13 residues. Germline values: CDR1 MRHNA, CDR2 SNTAGT. V dropped 4 bases and J dropped 2 bases, with 8 bases sitting between them. In DNA form, the CDR3 reads TGTGCCAGCAGTGCACAGGAAAACACTGAAGCTTTCTTT. Protein: CASSAQENTEAFF.

V gene TRBV4-1 combines with J gene TRBJ2-2, with D possibly being TRBD2 (5 bases). CDR1 MGHRA and CDR2 YSYEKL come from the germline V gene. This CDR3 spans 15 amino acids. V was clipped by 1 base and J by 1 base, with 7 bases between them. CDR3 in amino acids: CASSQGLKNTGELFF. CDR3 sequence (DNA): TGCGCCAGCAGCCAAGGACTAAAGAACACCGGGGAGCTGTTTTTT.

This clone was counted a few times. CDR3 in DNA: TGTGCCAGCAGTTACCTGGACAGGGGGGCCAACTATGGCTACACCTTC. Translation: CASSYLDRGANYGYTF. This chain joins TRBV6-5 and TRBJ1-2; 10 bases are a match to TRBD1. J lost 2 bases, V lost 2 bases, and 5 bases had no gene match. The length of the CDR3 is 16 residues. The V gene's germline CDR1 is MNHEY and CDR2 SVGAGI.

This rearrangement joins TRBV5-1 to TRBJ1-1; D uncertain. V shed 0 bases and J shed 1 base, with 7 bases lying between them. CDR1 and CDR2 from the germline V gene are SGHRS and YFSETQ. There are 14 residues in the CDR3. The CDR3, as DNA: TGCGCCAGCAGCTTGGGGCCCGCGAACACTGAAGCTTTCTTT. Its protein is CASSLGPANTEAFF.

About this clone itself: At one end the junction does not follow the germline gene, possibly because of a read error. The chain joins TRBV6-1 to TRBJ2-7; TRBD1 matches 10 bases. The CDR3 runs 17 residues. Germline V gene data show CDR1 as MNHNS and CDR2 as SASEGT. CDR3: CASSQASGTGASYEQYF. The CDR3, as DNA: TGTGCCAGCAGTCAAGCCTCAGGGACAGGGGCCTCCTACGAGCAGTACTTC.

The chain is built from TRBV11-2 and TRBJ1-1; TRBD1 might be the D (5 bases). This CDR3 spans 14 amino acids. Trimming removed 3 bases at V and 1 base at J, with 9 bases between. Germline V CDR1 and CDR2: SGHAT, FQNNGV. The CDR3 sequence: CASSLGRGNTEAFF. CDR3 bases: TGTGCCAGCAGCTTGGGGAGGGGGAACACTGAAGCTTTCTTT.

The chain uses TRBV7-3 and TRBJ2-1; TRBD1 aligns across 9 bases. The length of the CDR3 is 15 residues. Trimming removed 5 bases from V and 5 bases from J; junction bases left unmatched: 7. CDR1 and CDR2 (germline): SGHTA, FQGTGA. For the CDR3, the DNA is TGTGCCAGCAGCCGTACAGGGGGCTACGACAATGAGCAGTTCTTC. It specifies CASSRTGGYDNEQFF.

The rearrangement joins TRBV7-6 to TRBJ2-3; 13 nucleotides agree with TRBD2. Germline CDR1 SGHVS, CDR2 FNYEAQ. V shed 5 bases, J shed 4 bases, and the junction held 6 bases outside the gene matches. The CDR3 spans 16 residues. The CDR3 protein is CASSPLTSGGPDTQYF. As DNA, the CDR3 is TGTGCCAGCAGCCCACTGACTAGCGGGGGGCCAGATACGCAGTATTTT. The full variable domain, with the rest looked up from reference TRBV7-6 and TRBJ2-3, is GAGVSQSPRYKVTKRGQDVALRCDPISGHVSLYWYRQALGQGPEFLTYFNYEAQQDKSGLPNDRFSAERPEGSISTLTIQRTEQRDSAMYRCASSPLTSGGPDTQYFGPGTRLTVL.

This clone was detected once. The CDR3 spells CASSRGDLDTGELFF. In DNA, the CDR3 is TGTGCCAGCTCACGGGGGGATCTGGACACCGGGGAGCTGTTTTTT. The chain uses TRBV18 and TRBJ2-2; possibly TRBD2 for D (6 bases). Trimming took 4 bases from V and 3 from J, leaving 12 bases between them. Germline CDR1 is KGHSH and CDR2 is LQKENI. This CDR3 comprises 15 residues. The complete variable domain, with remaining parts taken from reference TRBV18 and TRBJ2-2, reads NAGVMQNPRHLVRRRGQEARLRCSPMKGHSHVYWYRQLPEEGLKFMVYLQKENIIDESGMPKERFSAEFPKEGPSILRIQQVVRGDSAAYFCASSRGDLDTGELFFGEGSRLTVL.

The rearrangement joins TRBV7-8 to TRBJ2-7; no reliable D call. Germline CDR1 and CDR2: SGHVS and FQNEAQ. The CDR3 is 11 amino acids. Trimming pared 4 bases from V and 4 bases from J, leaving 5 bases between. The CDR3 sequence is CASSSLYEQYF. The CDR3 DNA sequence: TGTGCCAGCAGCTCGTTATACGAGCAGTACTTC.

The chain uses TRBV14 and TRBJ1-1; D is perhaps TRBD1 (6 bases). The V and J ends lost 2 bases and 4 bases respectively, with 14 bases between them. Germline CDR1 and CDR2: SGHDN and FVKESK. This CDR3 comprises 15 residues. The CDR3 spells CASSQLDSDVTEAFF. DNA of the CDR3: TGTGCCAGCAGCCAACTGGACAGCGATGTCACTGAAGCTTTCTTT.

The chain employs TRBV9 and TRBJ2-5; TRBD2 might be the D (6 bases). Germline V CDR1 and CDR2: SGDLS, YYNGEE. The length of the CDR3 is 15 residues. Between the trimmed V and J ends, which lost 4 bases and 7 bases, there was a span of 20 bases. The CDR3: CASSLELASEGTQYF. CDR3 nucleotide sequence: TGTGCCAGCAGCCTCGAGTTGGCTAGCGAGGGGACCCAGTACTTC.

The chain links TRBV7-2 to TRBJ1-1; 9 nucleotides align to TRBD1. J lost 3 bases, V lost 1 base, and 6 bases had no gene match. The CDR3 sequence is 16 residues long. Germline V CDR1 and CDR2: SGHTA, FQGNSA. In DNA form, the CDR3 reads TGTGCCAGCAGCTTAGGGACAGGGGCCCACGACACTGAAGCTTTCTTT. This codes for CASSLGTGAHDTEAFF.

This clone was seen only a few times. The rearrangement links TRBV4-1 to TRBJ2-2, with a tentative D call TRBD2 (6 bases). V lost 4 bases and J lost 5, with 11 bases in between. CDR1 and CDR2 (germline): MGHRA, YSYEKL. The CDR3 contains 14 residues. This CDR3 is CASSPPGRTGELFF. The CDR3, as DNA: TGCGCCAGCAGCCCCCCAGGGAGGACCGGGGAGCTGTTTTTT.

This chain links TRBV12-3 or TRBV12-4 with TRBJ1-4; 7 nucleotides agree with TRBD1. J lost 7 bases, V lost 1 base, and 0 bases had no gene match. The length of the CDR3 is 13 residues. CDR3 sequence reads: CASSLGQGEKLFF. The CDR3 DNA reads TGTGCCAGCAGTTTAGGACAGGGTGAAAAACTGTTTTTT.

V and J are TRBV18 and TRBJ2-1; TRBD2 matches 7 bases. This CDR3 contains 16 residues. Germline V lookup: CDR1 KGHSH, CDR2 LQKENI. V was pared by 3 bases and J by 5 bases, with 10 bases of the junction left unmatched. CDR3 sequence: CASSPMGGGTHNEQFF. The CDR3, as DNA: TGTGCCAGCTCACCGATGGGGGGGGGAACCCACAATGAGCAGTTCTTC.

V is TRBV5-4 and J is TRBJ2-2; 8 positions agree with TRBD1. The CDR3 loop spans 16 amino acids. Germline V lookup: CDR1 SGHNT, CDR2 YYREEE (reference sequence). With V trimmed by 5 bases and J by 4 bases, 10 bases remained unmatched. CDR3 residues: CASRGQVLGSTGELFF. In nucleotides, the CDR3 is TGTGCCAGCAGGGGACAGGTTCTAGGGTCCACCGGGGAGCTGTTTTTT.

V gene TRBV2 combines with J gene TRBJ1-1; weak D call: TRBD1 (5 bases). The CDR3 spans 12 residues. Germline V gives CDR1 SNHLY, CDR2 FYNNEI. The V gene lost 4 bases and the J gene lost 10 bases, with 13 bases spanning the gap. Here the CDR3 DNA reads TGTGCCAGCAGTGGAGACAGTAGGAGAGCTTTCTTT. Encoded protein: CASSGDSRRAFF.